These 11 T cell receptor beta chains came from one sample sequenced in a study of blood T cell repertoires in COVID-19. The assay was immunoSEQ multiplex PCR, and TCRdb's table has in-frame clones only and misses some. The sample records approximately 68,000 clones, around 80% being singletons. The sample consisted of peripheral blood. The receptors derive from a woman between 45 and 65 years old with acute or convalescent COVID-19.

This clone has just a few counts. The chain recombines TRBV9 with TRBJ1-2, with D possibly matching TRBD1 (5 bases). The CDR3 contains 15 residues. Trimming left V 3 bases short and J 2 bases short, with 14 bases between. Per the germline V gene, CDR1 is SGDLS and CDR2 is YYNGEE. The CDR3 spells CASSGGEVENYGYTF. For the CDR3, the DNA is TGTGCCAGCAGCGGGGGGGAAGTCGAGAACTATGGCTACACCTTC.

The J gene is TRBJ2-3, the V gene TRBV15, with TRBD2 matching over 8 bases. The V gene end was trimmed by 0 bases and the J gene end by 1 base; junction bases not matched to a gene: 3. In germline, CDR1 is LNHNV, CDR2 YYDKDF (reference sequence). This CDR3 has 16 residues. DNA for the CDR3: TGTGCCACCAGCAGAGATAAGACTAGCGGCACAGATACGCAGTATTTT. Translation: CATSRDKTSGTDTQYF.

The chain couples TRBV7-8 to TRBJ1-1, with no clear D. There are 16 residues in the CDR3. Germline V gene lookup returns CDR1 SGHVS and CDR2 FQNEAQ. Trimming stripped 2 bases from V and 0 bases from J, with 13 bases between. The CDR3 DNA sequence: TGTGCCAGCAGCTTATTGGGCAGGAACATGAACACTGAAGCTTTCTTT. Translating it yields CASSLLGRNMNTEAFF.

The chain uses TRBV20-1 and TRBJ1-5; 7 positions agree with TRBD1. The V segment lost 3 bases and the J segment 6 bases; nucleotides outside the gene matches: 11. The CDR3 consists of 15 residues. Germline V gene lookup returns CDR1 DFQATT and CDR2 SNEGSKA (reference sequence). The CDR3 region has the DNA TGCAGTGCTAGTAGACAGGGAATTGGAGGTCAGCCCCAGCATTTT. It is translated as CSASRQGIGGQPQHF.

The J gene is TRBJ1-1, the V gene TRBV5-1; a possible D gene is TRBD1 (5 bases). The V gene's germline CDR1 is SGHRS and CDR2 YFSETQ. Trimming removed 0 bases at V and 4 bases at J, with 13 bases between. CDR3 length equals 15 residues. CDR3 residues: CASSLVGGSGTEAFF. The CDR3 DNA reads TGCGCCAGCAGCTTGGTCGGGGGGTCGGGCACTGAAGCTTTCTTT.

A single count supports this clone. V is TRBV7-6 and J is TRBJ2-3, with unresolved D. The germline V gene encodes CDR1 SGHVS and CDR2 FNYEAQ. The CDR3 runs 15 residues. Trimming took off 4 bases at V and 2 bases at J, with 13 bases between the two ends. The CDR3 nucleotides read TGTGCCAGCAGCTCCTCCGACTCCAACACAGATACGCAGTATTTT. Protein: CASSSSDSNTDTQYF.

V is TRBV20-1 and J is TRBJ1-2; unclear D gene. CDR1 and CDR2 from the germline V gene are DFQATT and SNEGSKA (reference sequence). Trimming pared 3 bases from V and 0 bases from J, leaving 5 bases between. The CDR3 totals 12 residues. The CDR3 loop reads CSASQTNYGYTF. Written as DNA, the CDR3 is TGCAGTGCTAGTCAGACTAACTATGGCTACACCTTC.

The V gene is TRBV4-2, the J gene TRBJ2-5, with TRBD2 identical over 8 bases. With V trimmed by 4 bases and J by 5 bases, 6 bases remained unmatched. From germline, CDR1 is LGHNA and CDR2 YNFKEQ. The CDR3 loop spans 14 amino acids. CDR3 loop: CASSPGGAEETQYF. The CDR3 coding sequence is TGTGCCAGCAGCCCGGGGGGGGCGGAGGAGACCCAGTACTTC.

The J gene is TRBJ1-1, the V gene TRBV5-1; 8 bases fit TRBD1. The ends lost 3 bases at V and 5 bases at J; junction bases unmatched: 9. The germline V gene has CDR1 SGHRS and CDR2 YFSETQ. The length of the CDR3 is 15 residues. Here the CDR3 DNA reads TGCGCCAGCAGCTCCGACGGACAGGGATGGACTGAAGCTTTCTTT. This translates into CASSSDGQGWTEAFF. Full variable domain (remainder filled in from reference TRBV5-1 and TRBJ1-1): KAGVTQTPRYLIKTRGQQVTLSCSPISGHRSVSWYQQTPGQGLQFLFEYFSETQRNKGNFPGRFSGRQFSNSRSEMNVSTLELGDSALYLCASSSDGQGWTEAFFGQGTRLTVV.

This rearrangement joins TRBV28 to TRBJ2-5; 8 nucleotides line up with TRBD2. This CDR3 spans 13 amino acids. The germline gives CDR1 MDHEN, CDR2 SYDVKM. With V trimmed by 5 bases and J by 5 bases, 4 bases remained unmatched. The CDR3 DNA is TGTGCCAGCAGTAGCGGGAGAGTGGAGACCCAGTACTTC. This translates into CASSSGRVETQYF.

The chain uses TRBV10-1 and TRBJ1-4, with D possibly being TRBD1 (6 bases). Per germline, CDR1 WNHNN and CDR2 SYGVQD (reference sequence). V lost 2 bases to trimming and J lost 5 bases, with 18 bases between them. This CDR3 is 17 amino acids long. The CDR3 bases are TGCGCCAGCAGTGAGCCTCACCGGGACAACCTAAATGAAAAACTGTTTTTT. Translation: CASSEPHRDNLNEKLFF.